This TCR beta chain originates from a study of blood T cell repertoires in COVID-19 (dated by TCRdb to about 2020). Context from the whole study: The collaborator samples originated in the United States, Italy and Spain and spanned the acute and convalescent phases of COVID-19. The material from the prospective study consisted of cDNA or gDNA derived from T cells, B-cell-depleted T cells, or PBMCs. The dataset comprised deeply sampled blood TCRbeta repertoires from subjects exposed to, actively infected with, or recovered from COVID-19. The repertoires were made available in a free public database intended to serve as a resource for research on the immune response to SARS-CoV-2. Samples were obtained from the ongoing ImmuneRACE study (first 160 participants) and from over 1,000 subjects provided by 6 global collaborators. The sample metadata nearly always contained a de-identified subject ID, COVID-19 status, age in years and sex. Where HLA class I and class II types were available, the types were taken from metadata supplied by the sample provider, not from assay-based typing.

Turning to this clone: The antigen it binds to is not known. The sample holds no much larger clone one base away, and base qualities are not on file.

One collaborating source in Seattle enrolled patients while the patients were actively infected and followed the patients over time throughout the course of disease. Collaborating institutions collected whole blood in K2EDTA tubes following their own protocols. For TCRbeta analysis, collaborator samples were shipped as frozen whole blood, as isolated PBMCs, or as DNA extracted from either sample type. TCRbeta CDR3 regions were amplified from genomic DNA using the immunoSEQ Assay, a bias-controlled multiplex PCR. For the original study's pipeline: The number of nucleated cells in each sample was estimated from the amplification of reference gene primers within the assay. Sequence reads were collapsed and filtered to measure the absolute abundance of every unique TCRbeta CDR3 rearrangement. For each sample, productive Simpson clonality was calculated as the square root of Simpson's diversity index over productive rearrangements. TCRdb obtained this table from immuneACCESS and retained in-frame rearrangements with V and J assigned. These tables miss some clones; where compared with another copy, unresolved V genes account for less than half of the shortfall, and the remainder is unexplained. The DNA was the basis for D and trimming; V, J and clone size are from that table. The sample table holds roughly 230,000 clones, of which around 90% were seen once. The ten most abundant clones make up around 0.86% of the sample.

Taken from the germline V gene, the CDR1 and CDR2 loops are MGHDK and SYGVNS. Counted from cysteine to phenylalanine, this CDR3 has 14 amino acids. Only CDR3 DNA is held: 42 bases, read in frame from base 1. Trimming at the junction amounts to 2 bases on V and 4 bases on J, and the germline ends lie 11 bases apart. Results the study describes overall, beyond this receptor: Clinical and demographic metadata were provided uncurated, with the amount varying by source and participant.

The clonotype comes from a man aged 25-45 years with COVID-19, enrolled during active disease. The chain uses TRBV25-1 and TRBJ2-5; too little of a D gene remains to name it. The sequenced sample consisted of peripheral blood. The DNA sequence is as follows: TGTGCCAGCAGTGAACGTAGTAGCTTAGAGACCCAGTACTTC. Translated, it reads CASSERSSLETQYF. Full variable domain (CDR3 extended with the reference TRBV25-1 and TRBJ2-5 proteins): EADIYQTPRYLVIGTGKKITLECSQTMGHDKMYWYQQDPGMELHLIHYSYGVNSTEKGDLSSESTVSRIRTEHFPLTLESARPSHTSQYLCASSERSSLETQYFGPGTRLLVL.